A single sample is the source of the 3 T cell receptor beta chains below, sequenced in a study of shared clonotypes between healthy human individuals. The naive CD8 subset, CD45RO-negative cells positively selected for CCR7, excluded terminally differentiated effector memory CD45RA+ cells. Assay: immunoSEQ multiplex PCR; the TCRdb copy retains only in-frame clones and omits some. Of approximately 2,200,000 clones in the sample, approximately 94% are singletons; the top ten hold more than 1.5%. Sequenced sample: naive CD8+ T cells from PBMCs. These receptors all stem from a man aged 18 to 30 in good health. Some clones in this sample may be carry-over from other donors' samples.

This clone was recorded only once. The chain has TRBV13 and TRBJ2-1; 7 bases match TRBD2. Germline trimming cut 0 bases from V and 5 bases from J; bases unmatched to any gene: 7. Per germline, CDR1 PRHDT and CDR2 FYEKMQ (reference sequence). The CDR3 loop spans 16 amino acids. The CDR3 region is CASSLGPAGTNNEQFF. The CDR3 nucleotides read TGTGCCAGCAGCTTAGGCCCAGCGGGGACGAACAATGAGCAGTTCTTC.

This clone was seen only once. V usage is TRBV28 and J usage is TRBJ2-3, with TRBD2 identical over 14 bases. In germline, CDR1 is MDHEN, CDR2 SYDVKM. CDR3 length: 18 residues. V shed 4 bases, J shed 3 bases, and the junction held 9 bases outside the gene matches. The CDR3: CASSSRLAGGLGTDTQYF. DNA for the CDR3: TGTGCCAGCAGTTCCCGACTAGCGGGAGGGCTCGGGACAGATACGCAGTATTTT.

This chain joins TRBV10-1 and TRBJ1-1, with no clear D. The germline V gene has CDR1 WNHNN and CDR2 SYGVQD (reference sequence). V was trimmed by 6 bases and J by 6 bases, leaving 14 bases between them. The CDR3 sequence is 13 residues long. For the CDR3, the DNA is TGCGCCAGCAGCGTAGGGTCGGCCGCTGAAGCTTTCTTT. Amino acid sequence: CASSVGSAAEAFF.